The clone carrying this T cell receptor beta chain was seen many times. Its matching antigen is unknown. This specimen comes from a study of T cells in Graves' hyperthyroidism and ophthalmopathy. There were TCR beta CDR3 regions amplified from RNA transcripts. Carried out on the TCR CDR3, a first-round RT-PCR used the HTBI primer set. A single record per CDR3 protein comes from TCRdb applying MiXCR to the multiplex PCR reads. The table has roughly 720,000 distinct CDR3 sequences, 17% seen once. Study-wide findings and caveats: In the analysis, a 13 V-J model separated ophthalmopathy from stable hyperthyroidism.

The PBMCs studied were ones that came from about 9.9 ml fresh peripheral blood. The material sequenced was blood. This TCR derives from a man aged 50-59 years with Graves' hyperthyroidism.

CDR3 nucleotide sequence: TGTGCCAGCAGCTTAGGGCTAGTTAGGCAATCGAACACCGGGGAGCTGTTTTTT. Encoded protein: CASSLGLVRQSNTGELFF. This sequence joins TRBV11-2 and TRBJ2-2; D is unclear. Trimming pared 1 base from V and 0 bases from J, leaving 15 bases between. The CDR3 loop spans 18 amino acids. Germline V gives CDR1 SGHAT, CDR2 FQNNGV.